This passage covers 27 T cell receptor beta chains from one sample sequenced in a study of cytomegalovirus exposure and HLA in healthy donors. The PCR was carried out with 60 Vbeta primers and 13 Jbeta primers. Repertoires were generated with immunoSEQ multiplex PCR, while TCRdb's copy carries only in-frame clones and drops some. The table includes 150,000 to 200,000 clones, about four fifths detected once. Sequencing was done on a sample of PBMCs. Every receptor here comes from a middle-aged woman in good health and CMV-seronegative.

This clone appeared a few times. This sequence joins TRBV7-3 and TRBJ2-2; tentative D call: TRBD1 (6 bases). CDR3 size: 14 residues. The germline gives CDR1 SGHTA, CDR2 FQGTGA. V dropped 3 bases and J dropped 3 bases, with 8 bases sitting between them. The CDR3 nucleotides read TGTGCCAGCAGCTTCCACAGGGACACCGGGGAGCTGTTTTTT. Translating gives CASSFHRDTGELFF.

As DNA, the CDR3 is TGTGCCAGCAGTGGGACAGCAGGGGCTGGGGCCAACGTCCTGACTTTC. Residues: CASSGTAGAGANVLTF. J is TRBJ2-6 and V is TRBV2; D is perhaps TRBD1 (6 bases). V was shortened by 4 bases and J by 2 bases, with 12 bases between the two germline ends. The CDR3 has 16 amino acids. Per the germline V gene, CDR1 is SNHLY and CDR2 is FYNNEI.

The V and J genes are TRBV6-1 and TRBJ2-3, with a tentative D call TRBD2 (5 bases). The CDR3 is 14 amino acids. Germline V gene data show CDR1 as MNHNS and CDR2 as SASEGT. Trimming left V 1 base short and J 4 bases short, with 9 bases between. The CDR3 spells CASSEGTSPDTQYF. CDR3 sequence (DNA): TGTGCCAGCAGTGAAGGGACTTCCCCAGATACGCAGTATTTT.

The chain links TRBV30 to TRBJ1-5; D uncertain. CDR1 and CDR2 from the germline V gene are GTSNPN and SVGIG (reference sequence). V was cut by 2 bases and J by 3 bases, with 14 bases left in between. The length of the CDR3 is 15 residues. CDR3: CAWSPTGGANQPQHF. DNA of the CDR3: TGTGCCTGGAGTCCTACTGGCGGAGCCAATCAGCCCCAGCATTTT.

This chain connects TRBV15 to TRBJ1-5; D is undetermined. Per the germline V gene, CDR1 is LNHNV and CDR2 is YYDKDF (reference sequence). Trimming took 0 bases from V and 0 from J, leaving 12 bases between them. CDR3 size: 17 residues. DNA for the CDR3: TGTGCCACCAGCAGAGATTTGGAGGCTTATAGCAATCAGCCCCAGCATTTT. Translating gives CATSRDLEAYSNQPQHF.

The V call is TRBV5-1, the J call TRBJ1-1, with TRBD1 matching 12 bases. V dropped 4 bases and J dropped 5; count of bases not matched to a gene: 9. The CDR3 covers 16 residues. Germline V gene lookup returns CDR1 SGHRS and CDR2 YFSETQ. CDR3 bases: TGCGCCAGCAGCCAACCCGGGACAGGGGGCTGGACTGAAGCTTTCTTT. Translating gives CASSQPGTGGWTEAFF.

The V gene is TRBV6-1, the J gene TRBJ2-1, with D unresolved. The V end lost 0 bases, the J end lost 6 bases, and 12 bases lay between the germline ends. The V gene's germline CDR1 is MNHNS and CDR2 SASEGT. CDR3 size: 15 residues. The CDR3 DNA follows: TGTGCCAGCAGTGAAGCGCTGCTAGAAGCCAATGAGCAGTTCTTC. Protein: CASSEALLEANEQFF.

The gene calls are TRBV6-1 and TRBJ2-2, with 11 nucleotides matching TRBD1. Germline CDR1 MNHNS, CDR2 SASEGT. CDR3 length: 15 amino acids. V trimming: 8 bases; J trimming: 6 bases; junction bases outside the gene matches: 8. CDR3 DNA sequence: TGTGCCAGCGGTCAAGGACAGGGGGCGGCCGGGGAGCTGTTTTTT. Translated, it gives CASGQGQGAAGELFF.

This clone was observed a handful of times. The chain is built from TRBV6-1 and TRBJ1-1; TRBD1 is a possible D gene (5 bases). In germline, CDR1 is MNHNS, CDR2 SASEGT. V lost 1 base and J 3 bases, leaving 12 bases between the germline ends. The CDR3 runs to 15 residues. The CDR3 sequence: CASSEGPGGYTEAFF. CDR3 nucleotides: TGTGCCAGCAGTGAAGGGCCCGGGGGGTACACTGAAGCTTTCTTT.

The genes are TRBV30 and TRBJ1-3; TRBD1 is a possible D gene (5 bases). The CDR3 totals 15 residues. Trimming took 2 bases from V and 4 from J, leaving 15 bases between them. Germline-derived CDR1 and CDR2 are GTSNPN and SVGIG (reference sequence). Written as DNA, the CDR3 is TGTGCCTGGAGTATAATGGCAGGGATAGGAAACACCATATATTTT. Protein: CAWSIMAGIGNTIYF.

The chain joins TRBV27 to TRBJ1-1; possible D gene TRBD1, 6 bases. Trimming removed 3 bases at V and 4 bases at J, with 12 bases between. Germline-derived CDR1 and CDR2 are MNHEY and SMNVEV (reference sequence). This CDR3 contains 14 residues. The CDR3 loop is CASSFSPGATEAFF. The DNA for the CDR3 is TGTGCCAGCAGTTTCTCCCCAGGGGCCACTGAAGCTTTCTTT.

This chain joins TRBV4-3 and TRBJ1-2; possible D gene TRBD1, 5 bases. From germline, CDR1 is LGHNA and CDR2 YSLEER. Deletions cut 0 bases from V and 3 bases from J, with 14 bases between. The CDR3 spans 16 residues. CDR3 sequence: CASSQDVSQGDYGYTF. The CDR3 DNA reads as TGCGCCAGCAGCCAAGATGTAAGCCAGGGTGACTATGGCTACACCTTC.

This chain joins TRBV5-1 and TRBJ2-7; 7 bases align to TRBD1. Trimming at V came to 0 bases and at J to 3 bases, leaving 9 bases not matched to a gene. Germline CDR1 reads SGHRS; CDR2 reads YFSETQ. This CDR3 is built from 16 residues. This chain's CDR3 is CASSLAGTARGYEQYF. The CDR3 bases are TGCGCCAGCAGCTTGGCCGGGACAGCGAGAGGCTACGAGCAGTACTTC. Full variable domain (outside the CDR3, taken from reference TRBV5-1 and TRBJ2-7): KAGVTQTPRYLIKTRGQQVTLSCSPISGHRSVSWYQQTPGQGLQFLFEYFSETQRNKGNFPGRFSGRQFSNSRSEMNVSTLELGDSALYLCASSLAGTARGYEQYFGPGTRLTVT.

The chain links TRBV6-5 to TRBJ2-1; D is perhaps TRBD2 (5 bases). The CDR3 consists of 15 residues. Trimming pared 8 bases from V and 10 bases from J, leaving 24 bases between. CDR1 and CDR2 from the germline V gene are MNHEY and SVGAGI. CDR3: CASGPRTSATGEQFF. As DNA, the CDR3 is TGTGCCAGCGGACCGAGGACGAGTGCGACGGGGGAGCAGTTCTTC.

This clone has just one count. J is TRBJ2-1 and V is TRBV5-4, with D possibly matching TRBD2 (6 bases). Trimming removed 4 bases at V and 10 bases at J, with 21 bases between. Germline V lookup: CDR1 SGHNT, CDR2 YYREEE (reference sequence). This CDR3 is 15 amino acids long. The chain's CDR3 is CASSPQNLVREEQFF. CDR3 coding DNA: TGTGCCAGCAGCCCCCAGAATCTAGTTCGGGAGGAGCAGTTCTTC.

The chain is built from TRBV5-1 and TRBJ2-7, with TRBD1 identical over 10 bases. Germline-derived CDR1 and CDR2 are SGHRS and YFSETQ. The CDR3 runs to 14 residues. The trim removed 4 bases at V and 3 bases at J, leaving 4 bases unmatched. This CDR3 is CASSETGGGYEQYF. As DNA, the CDR3 is TGCGCCAGCAGCGAGACAGGGGGCGGCTACGAGCAGTACTTC.

The chain has TRBV20-1 and TRBJ2-2; TRBD2 matches 7 bases. The length of the CDR3 is 11 residues. The V gene's germline CDR1 is DFQATT and CDR2 SNEGSKA (reference sequence). J was trimmed by 9 bases and V by 6 bases; bases with no gene match: 4. The CDR3 DNA is TGCAGTGCAAGGGACTACCGGGAGCTGTTTTTT. Translated, it gives CSARDYRELFF.

The chain links TRBV14 to TRBJ2-5; tentative D call: TRBD2 (5 bases). CDR3 length equals 13 residues. Germline CDR1 SGHDN, CDR2 FVKESK. Trimming left V 2 bases short and J 2 bases short, with 6 bases between. The CDR3 is CASSQWTQETQYF. CDR3 DNA sequence: TGTGCCAGCAGCCAATGGACTCAAGAGACCCAGTACTTC.

The V and J genes are TRBV9 and TRBJ2-6, with D perhaps matching TRBD1 (7 bases). The germline V and J ends were trimmed by 4 bases and 2 bases, with 13 bases remaining between them. In germline, CDR1 is SGDLS, CDR2 YYNGEE. The CDR3 loop spans 16 amino acids. In DNA form, the CDR3 reads TGTGCCAGCAGCCCCAGGGGGGTAGCTGGGGCCAACGTCCTGACTTTC. It translates to CASSPRGVAGANVLTF.

The V gene is TRBV27, the J gene TRBJ2-7; 7 nucleotides align to TRBD1. The CDR3 runs 16 residues. Per germline, CDR1 MNHEY and CDR2 SMNVEV (reference sequence). With 4 bases clipped from V and 0 bases from J, the junction kept 9 bases outside the gene matches. CDR3 in DNA: TGTGCCAGCAGTTATGACGGGACAGCGATCTCCTACGAGCAGTACTTC. Residues: CASSYDGTAISYEQYF.

The CDR3 here is CSVDVGQGYGYTF. In DNA, the CDR3 is TGCAGCGTTGATGTGGGGCAAGGCTATGGCTACACCTTC. The chain recombines TRBV29-1 with TRBJ1-2; maybe TRBD1 (5 bases). The CDR3 is made up of 13 amino acids. V gave up 3 bases and J gave up 4 bases, with 12 bases separating them. Germline loops: CDR1 SQVTM, CDR2 ANQGSEA.

This sequence joins TRBV9 and TRBJ2-7, with 9 bases lining up with TRBD2. The germline V gene encodes CDR1 SGDLS and CDR2 YYNGEE. The V segment lost 0 bases and the J segment 1 base; nucleotides outside the gene matches: 11. The CDR3 runs 18 residues. The CDR3 sequence is CASSVGISGRGASYEQYF. For the CDR3, the DNA is TGTGCCAGCAGCGTAGGTATTAGCGGGAGAGGGGCGTCCTACGAGCAGTACTTC.

The chain carries TRBV20-1 and TRBJ2-5; no definite D call. CDR3 length: 11 amino acids. Germline V gene lookup returns CDR1 DFQATT and CDR2 SNEGSKA (reference sequence). Trimming took off 3 bases at V and 1 base at J, with 3 bases between the two ends. The CDR3 DNA reads as TGCAGTGCTAGCTTCCAAGAGACCCAGTACTTC. It translates to CSASFQETQYF.

V gene TRBV7-4 combines with J gene TRBJ2-1, with D unclear. The CDR3 is made up of 18 amino acids. V lost 2 bases, J lost 0 bases, and 17 bases lay in between. CDR1 and CDR2 from the germline V gene are SGHVT and SQSDAQ. The CDR3 DNA follows: TGTGCCAGCAGCTTACGAGTCTGGGCTCCGAGCTCCTACAATGAGCAGTTCTTC. Protein: CASSLRVWAPSSYNEQFF.

V usage is TRBV2 and J usage is TRBJ2-5; 8 bases map to TRBD2. This CDR3 has 13 amino acids. Losses at the gene ends were 6 bases for V and 4 bases for J; bases not matched to a gene: 4. Per the germline V gene, CDR1 is SNHLY and CDR2 is FYNNEI. The CDR3 nucleotides read TGTGCCAGCAGCGTTGGACTAGCAGAGACCCAGTACTTC. Its translation is CASSVGLAETQYF.

The chain employs TRBV27 and TRBJ2-5; D is unresolved. V lost 3 bases, J lost 7 bases, and 12 bases lay in between. The CDR3 runs to 13 residues. CDR1 MNHEY and CDR2 SMNVEV come from the germline V gene (reference sequence). In DNA form, the CDR3 reads TGTGCCAGCAGTTTTCTTGGAGTGGGGACCCAGTACTTC. Protein sequence: CASSFLGVGTQYF.

This clone occurred once. V gene TRBV4-3 combines with J gene TRBJ2-2; unclear D gene. The CDR3 has 14 amino acids. Looked up from germline, CDR1 is LGHNA and CDR2 is YSLEER. With 3 bases removed from V and 2 bases from J, the gap between germline ends came to 7 bases. The CDR3 sequence: CASSHQINTGELFF. In DNA, the CDR3 is TGCGCCAGCAGCCATCAGATTAACACCGGGGAGCTGTTTTTT.